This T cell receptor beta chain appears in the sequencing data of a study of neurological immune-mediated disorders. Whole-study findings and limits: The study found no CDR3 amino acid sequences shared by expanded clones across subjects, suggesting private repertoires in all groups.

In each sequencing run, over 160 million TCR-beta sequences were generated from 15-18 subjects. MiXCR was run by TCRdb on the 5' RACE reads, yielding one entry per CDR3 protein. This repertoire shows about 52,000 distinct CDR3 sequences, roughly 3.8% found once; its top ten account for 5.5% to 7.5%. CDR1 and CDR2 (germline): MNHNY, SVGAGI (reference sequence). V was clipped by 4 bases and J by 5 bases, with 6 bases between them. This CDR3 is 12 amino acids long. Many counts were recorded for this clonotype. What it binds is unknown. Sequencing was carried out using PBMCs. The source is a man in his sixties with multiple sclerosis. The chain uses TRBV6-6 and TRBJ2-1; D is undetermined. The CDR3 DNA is TGTGCCAGCAGTTTTAAAGACAATGAGCAGTTCTTC. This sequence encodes CASSFKDNEQFF.